Below are 8 T cell receptor beta chains sequenced from a single sample in a study of blood T cell repertoires in COVID-19. Produced via immunoSEQ multiplex PCR; TCRdb's table is partial and in-frame only. The sample includes about 160,000 clones, around 82% seen only once; the top ten take 10%. The sample taken for sequencing was peripheral blood. The receptors shown here come from a woman at least 80 years old with active or convalescent COVID-19.

The rearrangement links TRBV4-2 to TRBJ1-5; maybe TRBD1 (6 bases). V lost 1 base to trimming and J lost 5 bases, with 12 bases between them. This CDR3 has 15 amino acids. Germline CDR1 LGHNA, CDR2 YNFKEQ. CDR3 coding DNA: TGTGCCAGCAGCCAAGGGGGGCCCGTCGATCAGCCCCAGCATTTT. The encoded protein is CASSQGGPVDQPQHF.

This chain connects TRBV14 to TRBJ2-2; no firm D call. The germline gives CDR1 SGHDN, CDR2 FVKESK. CDR3 length: 15 amino acids. With 0 bases removed from V and 4 bases from J, the gap between germline ends came to 9 bases. The CDR3 DNA reads TGTGCCAGCAGCCAAGAACTACTCCCCACCGGGGAGCTGTTTTTT. Encoded protein: CASSQELLPTGELFF.

V is TRBV7-9 and J is TRBJ1-1, with TRBD1 matching over 10 bases. Germline CDR1 is SEHNR and CDR2 is FQNEAQ (reference sequence). CDR3 size: 19 residues. V gave up 4 bases and J gave up 3 bases; unmatched junction bases: 17. The CDR3 loop is CASSSTISTGGLRDTEAFF. Here the CDR3 DNA reads TGTGCCAGCAGCTCTACAATATCGACAGGGGGCTTGAGGGACACTGAAGCTTTCTTT.

The sample holds one count of this clone. The J gene is TRBJ1-2, the V gene TRBV28; 7 positions agree with TRBD1. The CDR3 has 13 residues. Per the germline V gene, CDR1 is MDHEN and CDR2 is SYDVKM. Trimming removed 5 bases from V and 5 bases from J; junction bases left unmatched: 5. DNA of the CDR3: TGTGCCAGCAGTCGGTACAGGGGTTATGGCTACACCTTC. Translation gives CASSRYRGYGYTF.

The chain couples TRBV4-1 to TRBJ2-7, with TRBD1 as a possible D gene (6 bases). Trimming took 3 bases from V and 1 from J, leaving 10 bases between them. CDR1 and CDR2 (germline): MGHRA, YSYEKL. This CDR3 is built from 14 residues. In DNA, the CDR3 is TGCGCCAGCAGCCAGAGGACAGTTTCCTACGAGCAGTACTTC. It translates to CASSQRTVSYEQYF.

This clone was found a few times. The J gene is TRBJ2-4, the V gene TRBV5-1; D perhaps matches TRBD2 (5 bases). The ends were cut back, 4 bases at V and 6 bases at J, with 17 bases in the middle. Per germline, CDR1 SGHRS and CDR2 YFSETQ. The CDR3 is made up of 15 amino acids. The CDR3 nucleotides are TGCGCCAGCAGCCCTCCCCAGGCCGGAGGAAACATTCAGTACTTC. This sequence encodes CASSPPQAGGNIQYF.

The J gene is TRBJ2-7, the V gene TRBV7-9; 9 bases match TRBD2. In germline, CDR1 is SEHNR, CDR2 FQNEAQ (reference sequence). CDR3 length: 15 amino acids. J lost 2 bases, V lost 5 bases, and 7 bases had no gene match. For the CDR3, the DNA is TGTGCCAGCAGCGAGCCCCTAGCGGGACCCTACGAGCAGTACTTC. It encodes CASSEPLAGPYEQYF.

This chain joins TRBV5-1 and TRBJ1-4; 9 bases agree with TRBD1. V lost 0 bases and J lost 8; bases outside the gene matches: 5. Germline V lookup: CDR1 SGHRS, CDR2 YFSETQ. The CDR3 contains 15 residues. For the CDR3, the DNA is TGCGCCAGCAGCTTGGATGGGACAGGGTACGAAAAACTGTTTTTT. Residues: CASSLDGTGYEKLFF.